These 8 T cell receptor beta chains were all obtained from the same sample, sequenced in a study of blood T cells in healthy people across ages. Combining a sample-barcoded 5' primer with a J-beta primer mix, a second PCR ran for 7 to 11 cycles. Each CDR3 protein is one row after TCRdb ran MiXCR on the 5' RACE reads. This sample has 2 million or so distinct CDR3 sequences, with about 49% found just once. Sequencing input: blood. These TCRs come from a woman aged 40 to 50 in good health.

CDR3 sequence reads: CASSLDERKQSTDTQYF. As DNA, the CDR3 is TGTGCCAGCAGCTTAGATGAGCGTAAGCAGAGCACAGATACGCAGTATTTT. The V call is TRBV7-2, the J call TRBJ2-3; D gene uncertain. Germline V gene data show CDR1 as SGHTA and CDR2 as FQGNSA. Between the trimmed V and J ends, which lost 1 base and 0 bases, there was a span of 14 bases. The CDR3 is made up of 17 amino acids. Full variable domain (rest looked up from reference TRBV7-2 and TRBJ2-3): GAGVSQSPSNKVTEKGKDVELRCDPISGHTALYWYRQSLGQGLEFLIYFQGNSAPDKSGLPSDRFSAERTGGSVSTLTIQRTQQEDSAVYLCASSLDERKQSTDTQYFGPGTRLTVL.

This chain uses TRBV29-1 with TRBJ1-1; no clear D gene. The CDR3 totals 15 residues. CDR1 and CDR2 (germline): SQVTM, ANQGSEA. V lost 4 bases and J 3 bases, leaving 18 bases between the germline ends. CDR3: CSVAQPSRLDTEAFF. CDR3 DNA sequence: TGCAGCGTTGCCCAACCCTCGCGGCTGGACACTGAAGCTTTCTTT. Filled out from reference TRBV29-1 and TRBJ1-1, the complete variable domain reads SAVISQKPSRDICQRGTSLTIQCQVDSQVTMMFWYRQQPGQSLTLIATANQGSEATYESGFVIDKFPISRPNLTFSTLTVSNMSPEDSSIYLCSVAQPSRLDTEAFFGQGTRLTVV.

This sequence joins TRBV5-1 and TRBJ1-6; 7 bases line up with TRBD1. CDR3 length: 14 residues. V gave up 8 bases and J gave up 6 bases; unmatched junction bases: 8. In germline, CDR1 is SGHRS, CDR2 YFSETQ. This chain's CDR3 is CASTRDRSNSPLHF. The CDR3 nucleotides read TGCGCCAGTACCCGGGACAGATCTAATTCACCCCTCCACTTT. Drawing the rest from reference TRBV5-1 and TRBJ1-6, the complete variable domain is KAGVTQTPRYLIKTRGQQVTLSCSPISGHRSVSWYQQTPGQGLQFLFEYFSETQRNKGNFPGRFSGRQFSNSRSEMNVSTLELGDSALYLCASTRDRSNSPLHFGNGTRLTVT.

This clonotype was observed many times. The chain uses TRBV15 and TRBJ2-7; no clear D gene. This CDR3 is built from 13 residues. Germline CDR1 and CDR2: LNHNV and YYDKDF (reference sequence). Trimming pared 1 base from V and 5 bases from J, leaving 9 bases between. The chain's CDR3 is CATSRVGPHEQYF. The CDR3 DNA sequence: TGTGCCACCAGCAGAGTAGGTCCCCACGAGCAGTACTTC.

The count of this clonotype is one. The junction shows a germline mismatch at one end, possibly a read error. The chain couples TRBV4-1 to TRBJ2-7; D is uncertain. Germline V gene data show CDR1 as MGHRA and CDR2 as YSYEKL. This CDR3 has 13 amino acids. The CDR3 sequence is CVSSQGLTYEQYF. The DNA of the CDR3 is TGCGTCAGCAGCCAAGGCCTGACCTACGAGCAGTACTTC.

This clonotype was seen once. The chain has TRBV3-1 and TRBJ1-3; weak D call: TRBD1 (5 bases). V gave up 0 bases and J gave up 4 bases, with 13 bases separating them. Per the germline V gene, CDR1 is LGHDT and CDR2 is YNNKEL (reference sequence). The CDR3 is 16 amino acids. The CDR3 protein is CASSQDWGGTGNTIYF. As DNA, the CDR3 is TGTGCCAGCAGCCAAGATTGGGGGGGTACCGGAAACACCATATATTTT.

CDR3 protein: CASSSPPGPYNEQFF. The CDR3, as DNA: TGTGCCAGCAGTTCCCCGCCAGGGCCCTACAATGAGCAGTTCTTC. The rearrangement links TRBV28 to TRBJ2-1, with TRBD1 as a possible D gene (5 bases). The ends were cut back, 4 bases at V and 2 bases at J, with 12 bases in the middle. Germline values: CDR1 MDHEN, CDR2 SYDVKM. The CDR3 runs 15 residues.

This clonotype was seen more than once but under ten times. The chain combines TRBV6-2 or TRBV6-3 with TRBJ2-7; a weak D match, TRBD2 (5 bases). The J call is in doubt because the DNA end fits TRBJ2-5 better. Germline-derived CDR1 and CDR2 are MNHEY and SVGEGT. The CDR3 covers 14 residues. For the CDR3, the DNA is TGTGCCAGCAGTTACTCGGCGGGTCCGGGGACCCAGTACTTC. Its protein is CASSYSAGPGTQYF.